Below, 29 T cell receptor beta chains from the same sample are listed, as sequenced in a study of blood T cell repertoires in COVID-19. The data were produced by immunoSEQ multiplex PCR, yet TCRdb's version contains in-frame clones alone and is incomplete. In the table there are 120,000 or so clones, over 65% of which are singletons. Sequenced: peripheral blood. These receptors came from a woman of 80 years or more with acute or convalescent COVID-19.

This clone was observed once. The V call is TRBV5-5, the J call TRBJ1-6; 7 positions match TRBD1. J was trimmed by 9 bases and V by 3 bases; bases with no gene match: 9. The CDR3 is made up of 15 amino acids. The germline V gene encodes CDR1 SGHKS and CDR2 YYEKEE (reference sequence). CDR3 sequence: CASSYQTGQISPLHF. The CDR3 DNA follows: TGTGCCAGCAGCTACCAGACAGGGCAGATTTCACCCCTCCACTTT.

This chain links TRBV5-6 with TRBJ2-3; no clear D gene. Trimming shortened V by 1 base and J by 10 bases, and 19 bases separated the two germline ends. Germline values: CDR1 SGHDT, CDR2 YYEEEE. The CDR3 has 15 amino acids. The CDR3 loop reads CASSLPSSTQTAQYF. In DNA, the CDR3 is TGTGCCAGCAGCTTGCCTAGTTCCACCCAAACTGCGCAGTATTTT. The full variable domain, in which reference TRBV5-6 and TRBJ2-3 provide the parts outside the CDR3, is DAGVTQSPTHLIKTRGQQVTLRCSPKSGHDTVSWYQQALGQGPQFIFQYYEEEERQRGNFPDRFSGHQFPNYSSELNVNALLLGDSALYLCASSLPSSTQTAQYFGPGTRLTVL.

The chain combines TRBV20-1 with TRBJ2-4; D possibly corresponds to TRBD2 (5 bases). The CDR3 length is 15 residues. In germline, CDR1 is DFQATT, CDR2 SNEGSKA (reference sequence). Trimming took 3 bases from V and 0 from J, leaving 12 bases between them. CDR3 sequence (DNA): TGCAGTGCTAGTGGTGGGAGACTAGCCAAAAACATTCAGTACTTC. Amino acid sequence: CSASGGRLAKNIQYF.

The chain employs TRBV7-9 and TRBJ2-7, with D perhaps TRBD2 (5 bases). Germline CDR1 is SEHNR and CDR2 is FQNEAQ (reference sequence). V was shortened by 2 bases and J by 3 bases, with 14 bases between the two germline ends. The CDR3 spans 15 residues. The chain's CDR3 is CASSLSGSSYYEQYF. The CDR3, as DNA: TGTGCCAGCAGCTTATCGGGGTCGTCTTACTACGAGCAGTACTTC.

This rearrangement joins TRBV7-6 to TRBJ1-1; no definite D call. The V and J ends lost 0 bases and 5 bases respectively, with 10 bases between them. The germline CDR1 and CDR2 sequences are SGHVS and FNYEAQ. The CDR3 length is 14 residues. The DNA of the CDR3 is TGTGCCAGCAGCTTAGCGCCGGAGGGAACTGAAGCTTTCTTT. Residues: CASSLAPEGTEAFF.

The chain carries TRBV7-9 and TRBJ1-2; 9 bases fit TRBD1. The V segment lost 6 bases and the J segment 7 bases; nucleotides outside the gene matches: 6. CDR3 length equals 13 residues. Germline V CDR1 and CDR2: SEHNR, FQNEAQ (reference sequence). CDR3 sequence (DNA): TGTGCCAGCAGTCCCGGGACAGGGCGTGGCTACACCTTC. Its translation: CASSPGTGRGYTF.

The rearrangement uses TRBV2 and TRBJ1-2; TRBD1 matches at 11 bases. The CDR3 runs to 13 residues. V dropped 6 bases and J dropped 5; count of bases not matched to a gene: 2. Germline V gene sequence: CDR1 SNHLY, CDR2 FYNNEI. CDR3 sequence reads: CASSGDRGYGYTF. CDR3 coding DNA: TGTGCCAGCAGCGGGGACAGGGGGTATGGCTACACCTTC.

J is TRBJ2-1 and V is TRBV11-2, with D unresolved. Germline V gene sequence: CDR1 SGHAT, CDR2 FQNNGV. The CDR3 runs 15 residues. Between the trimmed V and J ends, which lost 0 bases and 3 bases, there was a span of 9 bases. CDR3 DNA: TGTGCCAGCAGCTTAGATAGCCTTCTCTACAATGAGCAGTTCTTC. Translation: CASSLDSLLYNEQFF.

Here the CDR3 reads CASSPEQWNTEAFF. The CDR3 DNA reads TGTGCCAGCTCACCGGAGCAATGGAACACTGAAGCTTTCTTT. The chain is built from TRBV18 and TRBJ1-1, with D unclear. The CDR3 totals 14 residues. CDR1 KGHSH and CDR2 LQKENI come from the germline V gene. V lost 3 bases and J 1 base, leaving 9 bases between the germline ends.

This chain links TRBV27 with TRBJ1-6; no definite D call. V lost 2 bases to trimming and J lost 8 bases, with 10 bases between them. The CDR3 spans 14 residues. Germline lookup yields CDR1 MNHEY and CDR2 SMNVEV (reference sequence). The CDR3 DNA is TGTGCCAGCAGTTTAGAGGGATTTGATTCACCCCTCCACTTT. It codes for CASSLEGFDSPLHF.

The J gene is TRBJ1-1, the V gene TRBV7-3; TRBD1 is a possible D gene (5 bases). The CDR3 length is 13 residues. CDR1 and CDR2 (germline): SGHTA, FQGTGA. V was pared by 2 bases and J by 3 bases, with 7 bases between. This chain's CDR3 is CASSLWGDTEAFF. The DNA for the CDR3 is TGTGCCAGCAGCTTATGGGGGGACACTGAAGCTTTCTTT.

The chain recombines TRBV6-5 with TRBJ2-2; maybe TRBD2 (6 bases). Per the germline V gene, CDR1 is MNHEY and CDR2 is SVGAGI. CDR3 length: 14 amino acids. V was trimmed by 5 bases and J by 2 bases, leaving 9 bases between them. The CDR3 coding sequence is TGTGCCAGCAGTATCGGGGGTAACACCGGGGAGCTGTTTTTT. Translating it yields CASSIGGNTGELFF.

The rearrangement uses TRBV19 and TRBJ1-5; 7 nucleotides line up with TRBD1. The CDR3 consists of 13 residues. CDR1 LNHDA and CDR2 SQIVND come from the germline V gene (reference sequence). V was pared by 11 bases and J by 4 bases, with 8 bases of the junction left unmatched. This chain's CDR3 is CAVGGTANQPQHF. CDR3 nucleotides: TGTGCCGTTGGAGGGACAGCTAATCAGCCCCAGCATTTT.

V is TRBV2 and J is TRBJ1-5; weak D call: TRBD1 (5 bases). Trimming took 3 bases from V and 0 from J, leaving 6 bases between them. Germline CDR1 and CDR2: SNHLY and FYNNEI. The CDR3 runs to 14 residues. CDR3 in amino acids: CASSEDTSNQPQHF. In DNA form, the CDR3 reads TGTGCCAGCAGTGAGGACACTAGCAATCAGCCCCAGCATTTT.

Here the CDR3 DNA reads TGTGCCAGCAGTGCCTGGACAGAGGAAGCTTTCTTT. Its translation is CASSAWTEEAFF. This chain joins TRBV2 and TRBJ1-1; a possible D gene is TRBD1 (6 bases). V was pared by 4 bases and J by 8 bases, with 11 bases between. Germline CDR1 reads SNHLY; CDR2 reads FYNNEI. This CDR3 spans 12 amino acids.

The chain couples TRBV18 to TRBJ1-6, with a tentative D call TRBD1 (6 bases). The CDR3 length is 14 residues. From germline, CDR1 is KGHSH and CDR2 LQKENI. Between the trimmed V and J ends, which lost 3 bases and 5 bases, there was a span of 8 bases. Here the CDR3 reads CASSPDRNNSPLHF. In DNA form, the CDR3 reads TGTGCCAGCTCACCGGACAGAAATAATTCACCCCTCCACTTT.

CDR3 DNA sequence: TGTGCCATCAGAGACTCAGGGGTGATGAACACTGAAGCTTTCTTT. It yields the protein CAIRDSGVMNTEAFF. The rearrangement joins TRBV10-3 to TRBJ1-1; weak D call: TRBD1 (6 bases). Germline V gene lookup returns CDR1 ENHRY and CDR2 SYGVKD. The CDR3 is 15 residues long. V was pared by 6 bases and J by 0 bases, with 14 bases between.

This chain connects TRBV14 to TRBJ1-1; D not resolved. There are 9 residues in the CDR3. V lost 3 bases and J lost 11, with 4 bases in between. In germline, CDR1 is SGHDN, CDR2 FVKESK. For the CDR3, the DNA is TGTGCCAGCAGCCACCCGGCTTTCTTT. Translation: CASSHPAFF.

This chain joins TRBV5-1 and TRBJ1-4; 7 positions agree with TRBD1. V lost 0 bases and J lost 5; bases outside the gene matches: 7. This CDR3 region has 16 residues. CDR1 and CDR2 (germline): SGHRS, YFSETQ. In nucleotides, the CDR3 is TGCGCCAGCAGCTTGGGTAGGGGGCGGCTGAATGAAAAACTGTTTTTT. Translating it yields CASSLGRGRLNEKLFF.

The chain joins TRBV20-1 to TRBJ2-7; D is unresolved. The V end was cut by 3 bases, the J end by 5 bases, with 14 bases between. The CDR3 length is 13 residues. CDR1 is DFQATT, CDR2 SNEGSKA, per germline (reference sequence). The CDR3 protein is CSASIPGIHEQYF. CDR3 nucleotides: TGCAGTGCTAGTATCCCAGGTATCCACGAGCAGTACTTC.

This chain links TRBV7-6 with TRBJ1-6, with D perhaps matching TRBD1 (6 bases). The germline V gene has CDR1 SGHVS and CDR2 FNYEAQ. Trimming took 4 bases from V and 8 from J, leaving 12 bases between them. The CDR3 loop spans 14 amino acids. CDR3 protein: CASSSRQEDSPLHF. The CDR3 nucleotides are TGTGCCAGCAGCTCACGACAGGAGGATTCACCCCTCCACTTT.

This chain joins TRBV12-3 or TRBV12-4 and TRBJ1-2; maybe TRBD1 (5 bases). Deletions cut 6 bases from V and 8 bases from J, with 16 bases between. The CDR3 loop spans 13 amino acids. CDR3 in DNA: TGTGCCAGCAGCCGGTTCGTCAGGGCCGGCTACACCTTC. It codes for CASSRFVRAGYTF.

The chain couples TRBV4-2 to TRBJ2-1; 12 nucleotides match TRBD2. Germline CDR1 LGHNA, CDR2 YNFKEQ. CDR3 size: 18 residues. Trimming took 2 bases from V and 4 from J; bases not matched to a gene: 9. In DNA form, the CDR3 reads TGTGCCAGCAGCCAATCCTGGGGTACTAGCGGGAGGTACAATGAGCAGTTCTTC. This sequence encodes CASSQSWGTSGRYNEQFF.

V gene TRBV5-1 combines with J gene TRBJ2-7; 9 bases map to TRBD1. Germline-derived CDR1 and CDR2 are SGHRS and YFSETQ. The V segment lost 0 bases and the J segment 8 bases; nucleotides outside the gene matches: 6. The CDR3 length is 14 residues. Here the CDR3 reads CASSLAGQGSKQYF. The CDR3 DNA sequence: TGCGCCAGCAGCTTGGCGGGACAGGGTTCGAAGCAGTACTTC.

The table lists this clone with a few counts. The rearrangement joins TRBV11-3 to TRBJ2-1; 10 bases are a match to TRBD1. Germline CDR1 SGHNT, CDR2 YENEEA. CDR3 length equals 14 residues. Trimming took 1 base from V and 8 from J; bases not matched to a gene: 2. The CDR3 region has the DNA TGTGCCAGCAGCTTAGGACAGGGGGCAGATGAGCAGTTCTTC. Translating it yields CASSLGQGADEQFF.

The chain employs TRBV3-1 (or the pseudogene TRBV3-2) and TRBJ2-5; maybe TRBD2 (5 bases). Trimming left V 4 bases short and J 4 bases short, with 19 bases between. Germline-derived CDR1 and CDR2 are LGHDT and YNNKEL (reference sequence). This CDR3 is built from 16 residues. In DNA form, the CDR3 reads TGTGCCAGCAGCCGACACGCCGGGATCGAGGGAGAGACCCAGTACTTC. It encodes CASSRHAGIEGETQYF.

The chain recombines TRBV6-4 with TRBJ1-2; TRBD1 matches 9 bases. Trimming removed 9 bases from V and 5 bases from J; junction bases left unmatched: 7. This CDR3 has 13 amino acids. Germline CDR1 MRHNA, CDR2 SNTAGT. The CDR3: CARHRGRGYGYTF. CDR3 sequence (DNA): TGTGCCAGACACAGGGGGCGAGGGTATGGCTACACCTTC.

This chain uses TRBV19 with TRBJ2-5; 9 positions agree with TRBD1. The germline gives CDR1 LNHDA, CDR2 SQIVND (reference sequence). This CDR3 region has 19 residues. V shed 4 bases and J 1 base; nucleotides not matched to a gene: 16. The CDR3 protein is CASSRISGTGNALQETQYF. In DNA form, the CDR3 reads TGTGCCAGTAGTAGAATCTCCGGGACAGGGAATGCCCTCCAAGAGACCCAGTACTTC.

This clone was recorded only once. The V and J genes are TRBV7-2 and TRBJ2-7; TRBD2 matches at 11 bases. Germline CDR1 and CDR2: SGHTA and FQGNSA. The CDR3 contains 15 residues. V gave up 1 base and J gave up 5 bases; unmatched junction bases: 4. CDR3 bases: TGTGCCAGCAGCTTAGTACTAGCGGGAGCCAACGAGCAGTACTTC. It codes for CASSLVLAGANEQYF.